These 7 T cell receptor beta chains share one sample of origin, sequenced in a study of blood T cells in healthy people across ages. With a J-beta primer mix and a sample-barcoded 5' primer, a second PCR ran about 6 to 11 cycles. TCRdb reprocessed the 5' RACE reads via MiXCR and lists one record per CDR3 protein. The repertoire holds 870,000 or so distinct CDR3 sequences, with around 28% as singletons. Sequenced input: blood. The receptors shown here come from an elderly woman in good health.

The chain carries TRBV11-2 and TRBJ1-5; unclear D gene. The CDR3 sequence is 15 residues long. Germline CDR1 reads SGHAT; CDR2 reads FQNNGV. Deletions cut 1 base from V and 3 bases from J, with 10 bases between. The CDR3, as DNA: TGTGCCAGCAGCTTAGGAGTGCGGAACAATCAGCCCCAGCATTTT. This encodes CASSLGVRNNQPQHF.

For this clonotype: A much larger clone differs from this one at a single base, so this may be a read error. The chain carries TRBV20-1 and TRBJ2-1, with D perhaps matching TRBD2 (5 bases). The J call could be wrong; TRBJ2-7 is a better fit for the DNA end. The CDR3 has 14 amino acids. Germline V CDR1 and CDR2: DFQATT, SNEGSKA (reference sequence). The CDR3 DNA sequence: TGCAGTGCTAGTCGGGGTAGCTCCTACAATGAGCAGTACTTC. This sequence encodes CSASRGSSYNEQYF.

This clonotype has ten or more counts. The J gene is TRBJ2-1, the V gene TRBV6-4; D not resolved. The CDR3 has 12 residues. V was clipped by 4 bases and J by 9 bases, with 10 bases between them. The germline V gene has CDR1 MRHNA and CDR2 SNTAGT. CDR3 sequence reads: CASSGSYGEQFF. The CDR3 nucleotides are TGTGCCAGCAGTGGGTCGTACGGTGAGCAGTTCTTC.

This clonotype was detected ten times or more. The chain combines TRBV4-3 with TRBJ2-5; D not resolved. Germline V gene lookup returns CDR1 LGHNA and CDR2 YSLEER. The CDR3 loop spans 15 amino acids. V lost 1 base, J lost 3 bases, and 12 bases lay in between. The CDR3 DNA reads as TGCGCCAGCAGCCAAGTACTTGCAGTTGAAGAGACCCAGTACTTC. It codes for CASSQVLAVEETQYF.

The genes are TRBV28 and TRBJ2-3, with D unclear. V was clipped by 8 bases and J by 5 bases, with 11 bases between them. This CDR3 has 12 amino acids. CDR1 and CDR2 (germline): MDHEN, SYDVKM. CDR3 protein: CASVGSRDTQYF. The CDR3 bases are TGTGCCAGCGTGGGCTCCCGAGATACGCAGTATTTT.

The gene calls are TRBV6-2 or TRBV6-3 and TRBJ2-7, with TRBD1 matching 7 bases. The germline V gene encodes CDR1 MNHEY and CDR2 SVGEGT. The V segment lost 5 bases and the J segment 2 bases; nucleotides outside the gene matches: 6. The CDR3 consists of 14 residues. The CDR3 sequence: CASSRWDRPYEQYF. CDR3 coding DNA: TGTGCCAGCAGTCGGTGGGACAGACCCTACGAGCAGTACTTC.

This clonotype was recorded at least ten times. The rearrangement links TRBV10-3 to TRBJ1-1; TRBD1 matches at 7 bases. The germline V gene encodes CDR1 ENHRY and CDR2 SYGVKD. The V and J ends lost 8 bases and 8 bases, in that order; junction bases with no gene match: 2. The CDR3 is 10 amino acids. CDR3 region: CAIGDREAFF. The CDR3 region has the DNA TGTGCCATCGGGGACAGAGAAGCTTTCTTT.